Given below is one TCR beta chain in context. Its antigen is undetermined. This sample is drawn from a study of T cell responses to AZD1222 COVID-19 vaccine. Profiled with immunoSEQ multiplex PCR; TCRdb holds only in-frame clones, not every one. This table holds more than 95,000 clones, 80% to 90% found once. Study results and caveats: Reportedly, close to half of spike-specific TCRs are directed against unmutated variant regions. The donor group comprised mostly white British people and more females; the analysis possibly underestimated clonal diversity. Seropositive AZD1222 recipients at baseline numbered only 6 or 7.

CDR1 and CDR2 (germline): LGHNT, FRNRAP. V was trimmed by 0 bases and J by 1 base, leaving 25 bases between them. This CDR3 region has 21 residues. This sequence joins TRBV12-5 and TRBJ1-5; no definite D call. This receptor was identified in an adult in good health. The specimen was peripheral blood, collected on day 0 of MenACWY control vaccination. CDR3 DNA: TGTGCTAGTGGTTTGGTTGGTTTGGACGTAGGGTTTGGACCAAGCAATCAGCCCCAGCATTTT. Protein product: CASGLVGLDVGFGPSNQPQHF.